This TCR beta chain was sequenced for a study of T cells after yellow fever vaccination. For the study at large: Each low-cell-number fraction was prepared by means of SMART-Seq v4 Ultra Low Input.

Study results and caveats: Vaccine-responding clonotypes were almost all undetectable in sorted memory subsets on day 0. Post-booster samples contained most primary-vaccination clones (around 95% CD4, about 90% CD8).

Trimming stripped 12 bases from V and 5 bases from J, with 15 bases between. The CDR3 length is 12 residues. CDR1 is KGHDR and CDR2 is SFDVKD in the germline V gene. TCR cDNA was made by 5'RACE template switching, adding a universal primer site and UMIs. TCRdb called the 5' RACE reads again in MiXCR, with one record for every CDR3 protein. Here the sample spans under 50,000 distinct CDR3 sequences, 5% to 8% being singletons. This clonotype originated in a man aged 25 to 45 who received the YFV17D yellow fever vaccine. Sequenced material: PBMCs, either bulk or a sorted T-cell subset (CD4+, CD8+, memory, or dextramer-sorted; not recorded which), taken 45 days after the yellow fever booster vaccination. The V call is TRBV24-1, the J call TRBJ1-2; no definite D call. The CDR3 reads CAAGSHSYGYTF. CDR3 sequence (DNA): TGTGCCGCAGGCTCCCACTCATATGGCTACACCTTC.